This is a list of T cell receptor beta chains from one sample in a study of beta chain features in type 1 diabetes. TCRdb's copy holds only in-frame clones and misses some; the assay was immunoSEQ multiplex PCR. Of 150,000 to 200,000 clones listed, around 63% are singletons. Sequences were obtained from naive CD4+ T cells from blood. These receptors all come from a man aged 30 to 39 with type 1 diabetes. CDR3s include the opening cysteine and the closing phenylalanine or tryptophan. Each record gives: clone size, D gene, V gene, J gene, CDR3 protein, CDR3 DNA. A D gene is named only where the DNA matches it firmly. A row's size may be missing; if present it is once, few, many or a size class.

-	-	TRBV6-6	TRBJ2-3	CASSKTDTQYF	TGTGCCAGCAGTAAAACAGATACGCAGTATTTT
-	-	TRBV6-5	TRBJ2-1	CASRSTAANEQFF	TGTGCCAGCAGATCGACTGCGGCCAATGAGCAGTTCTTC
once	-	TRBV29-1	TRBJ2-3	CSVVKGGTDTQYF	TGCAGCGTCGTCAAGGGGGGGACAGATACGCAGTATTTT
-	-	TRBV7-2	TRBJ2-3	CASSLGGVGTDTQYF	TGTGCCAGCAGCTTAGGTGGCGTTGGCACAGATACGCAGTATTTT
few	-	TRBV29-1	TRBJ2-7	CSVEGQSYEQYF	TGCAGCGTTGAAGGACAGAGCTACGAGCAGTACTTC
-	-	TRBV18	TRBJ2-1	CASSPQGSGVQFF	TGTGCCAGCTCCCCGCAGGGATCCGGTGTGCAGTTCTTC
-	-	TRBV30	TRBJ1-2	CAWDTTGYGYTF	TGTGCCTGGGACACCACGGGCTATGGCTACACCTTC
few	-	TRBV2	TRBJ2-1	CASKVQGPNNEQFF	TGTGCCAGCAAAGTCCAGGGTCCTAACAATGAGCAGTTCTTC
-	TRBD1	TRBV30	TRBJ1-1	CAWSDTGGLTEAFF	TGTGCCTGGAGTGATACAGGGGGGTTGACTGAAGCTTTCTTT
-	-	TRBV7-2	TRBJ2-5	CASSLEIGQETQYF	TGTGCCAGCAGCTTAGAAATCGGTCAAGAGACCCAGTACTTC
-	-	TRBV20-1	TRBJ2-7	CSATKGYEQYF	TGCAGTGCAACGAAGGGCTACGAGCAGTACTTC
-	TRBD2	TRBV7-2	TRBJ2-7	CASSLASGHEQYF	TGTGCCAGCAGCTTGGCTAGCGGCCACGAGCAGTACTTC
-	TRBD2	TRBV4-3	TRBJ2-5	CASSQNSGGAAETQYF	TGCGCCAGCAGCCAAAATAGCGGGGGGGCGGCAGAGACCCAGTACTTC
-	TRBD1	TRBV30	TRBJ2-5	CAWSLQTGAVWETQYF	TGTGCCTGGAGCCTCCAGACAGGGGCAGTTTGGGAGACCCAGTACTTC
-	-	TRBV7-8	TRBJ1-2	CASSFEVYYGYTF	TGTGCCAGCAGCTTCGAAGTATACTATGGCTACACCTTC
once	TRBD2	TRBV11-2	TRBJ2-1	CASSLIAGAYNEQFF	TGTGCCAGCAGCTTAATAGCGGGAGCCTACAATGAGCAGTTCTTC
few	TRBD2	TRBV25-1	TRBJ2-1	CASSVGLAGGNEQFF	TGTGCCAGCAGTGTGGGACTAGCGGGGGGCAATGAGCAGTTCTTC
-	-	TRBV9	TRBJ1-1	CASSLRHADTEAFF	TGTGCCAGCAGCCTGAGACATGCGGACACTGAAGCTTTCTTT
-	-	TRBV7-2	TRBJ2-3	CASSLSYSTDTQYF	TGTGCCAGCAGCTTAAGCTATTCCACAGATACGCAGTATTTT
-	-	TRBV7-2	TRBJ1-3	CASSNVLLGGNTIYF	TGTGCCAGCAGCAATGTCCTTTTGGGTGGAAACACCATATATTTT
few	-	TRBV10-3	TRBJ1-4	CAISDRTADEKLFF	TGTGCCATCAGTGACCGGACAGCGGATGAAAAACTGTTTTTT
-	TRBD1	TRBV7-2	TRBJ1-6	CASSSQGIGSPLHF	TGTGCCAGCAGCTCACAGGGGATAGGATCACCCCTCCACTTT
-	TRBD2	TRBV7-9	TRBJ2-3	CASSPLAGGTDTQYF	TGTGCCAGCAGCCCCTTAGCGGGGGGTACAGATACGCAGTATTTT
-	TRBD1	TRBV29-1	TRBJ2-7	CSGGDSSYEQYF	TGCAGCGGTGGGGACAGCTCCTACGAGCAGTACTTC
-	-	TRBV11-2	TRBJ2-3	CASSVRDTRTDTQYF	TGTGCCAGCAGCGTGCGGGACACCCGGACAGATACGCAGTATTTT
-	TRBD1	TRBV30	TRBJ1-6	CAWRGTGRSPLHF	TGTGCCTGGAGAGGGACAGGGAGATCACCCCTCCACTTT
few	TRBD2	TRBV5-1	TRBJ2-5	CASSLAGTSQETQYF	TGCGCCAGCAGCTTGGCAGGGACTAGCCAAGAGACCCAGTACTTC
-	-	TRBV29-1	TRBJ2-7	CSVEESRDGSYEQYF	TGCAGCGTTGAAGAGAGCCGGGACGGTTCCTACGAGCAGTACTTC
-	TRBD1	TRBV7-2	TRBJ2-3	CASSPGQGLDTQYF	TGTGCCAGCAGCCCGGGACAGGGGTTAGATACGCAGTATTTT
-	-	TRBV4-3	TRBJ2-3	CASSQDWGHTDTQYF	TGCGCCAGCAGCCAAGACTGGGGGCACACAGATACGCAGTATTTT
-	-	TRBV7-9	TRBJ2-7	CASSLIEAGHYEQYF	TGTGCCAGCAGCTTAATCGAGGCAGGGCACTACGAGCAGTACTTC
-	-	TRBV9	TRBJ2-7	CASSVEAGPTYEQYF	TGTGCCAGCAGCGTAGAGGCGGGGCCCACCTACGAGCAGTACTTC
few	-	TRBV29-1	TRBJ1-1	CSGLEGQAFF	TGCAGCGGCCTAGAGGGGCAAGCTTTCTTT
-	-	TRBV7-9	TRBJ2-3	CASSQDRYTDTQYF	TGTGCCAGCAGCCAAGACAGATACACAGATACGCAGTATTTT
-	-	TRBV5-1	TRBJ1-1	CASSSLSRVEAFF	TGCGCCAGCAGCTCCCTATCCAGGGTTGAAGCTTTCTTT
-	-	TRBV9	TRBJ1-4	CASGIGPPGEVNEKLFF	TGTGCCAGCGGTATAGGGCCACCCGGAGAGGTTAATGAAAAACTGTTTTTT
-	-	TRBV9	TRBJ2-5	CASNKATQETQYF	TGTGCCAGCAATAAGGCGACCCAAGAGACCCAGTACTTC
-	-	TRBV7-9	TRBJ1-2	CASSSTLGYTF	TGTGCCAGCAGCTCGACCCTGGGCTACACCTTC
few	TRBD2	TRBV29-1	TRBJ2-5	CSVLTTGTRLETQYF	TGCAGCGTTCTCACAACCGGGACTAGACTGGAGACCCAGTACTTC
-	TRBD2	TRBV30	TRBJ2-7	CAWSRVVASGHHYEQYF	TGTGCCTGGAGCAGGGTGGTGGCTAGCGGGCACCACTACGAGCAGTACTTC
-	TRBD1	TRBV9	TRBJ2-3	CASSASGQVLGTDTQYF	TGTGCCAGCAGCGCCTCAGGACAGGTCTTAGGCACAGATACGCAGTATTTT
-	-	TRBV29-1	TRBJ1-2	CSAASGQNYGYTF	TGCAGCGCTGCGAGTGGACAGAACTATGGCTACACCTTC